A single sample is the source of the 31 T cell receptor beta chains below, sequenced in a study of shared clonotypes between healthy human individuals. Repertoires were generated with immunoSEQ multiplex PCR, while TCRdb's copy carries only in-frame clones and drops some. Of roughly 2 million clones detected, roughly 94% appear once; the ten largest clones hold 0.1% to 0.15%. The sequencing sample was made of naive CD4+ T cells sorted from blood. Sample subset: CD45RA+ positively selected. The source of these receptors is a man between 18 and 35 years old in good health.

This CDR3 reads CASSLADGGSNTEAFF. CDR3 coding DNA: TGCGCCAGCAGCTTGGCTGACGGGGGTTCGAACACTGAAGCTTTCTTT. V is TRBV5-1 and J is TRBJ1-1, with TRBD1 as a possible D gene (5 bases). The V gene's germline CDR1 is SGHRS and CDR2 YFSETQ. CDR3 length: 16 amino acids. V was pared by 0 bases and J by 1 base, with 13 bases between.

The chain couples TRBV4-1 to TRBJ1-2; maybe TRBD1 (6 bases). Trimming stripped 0 bases from V and 4 bases from J, with 12 bases between. The germline V gene encodes CDR1 MGHRA and CDR2 YSYEKL. This CDR3 comprises 15 residues. The CDR3 here is CASSQEEGGSYGYTF. CDR3 coding DNA: TGCGCCAGCAGCCAAGAGGAGGGGGGATCCTATGGCTACACCTTC.

The chain has TRBV6-4 and TRBJ2-1; 10 bases map to TRBD2. Germline CDR1 reads MRHNA; CDR2 reads SNTAGT. After removal of 5 bases from V and 10 bases from J, the junction contained 11 bases not matched to a gene. The CDR3 runs 15 residues. CDR3 bases: TGTGCCAGCAGTAAAGCGGGAGGGCTGGGTTTGGAGCAGTTCTTC. Translated, it gives CASSKAGGLGLEQFF.

About this clone itself: An end of the junction differs from the germline gene, which may be a read error. The chain has TRBV6-6 and TRBJ1-5, with 8 bases lining up with TRBD1. The CDR3 runs to 12 residues. Germline assignment: CDR1 MNHNY and CDR2 SVGAGI (reference sequence). CDR3: CASSSGQGNSNF. The CDR3 nucleotides are TGTGCCAGCAGTTCCGGACAGGGAAACTCGAATTTT.

This clone came up once. The chain uses TRBV10-3 and TRBJ1-1; D is uncertain. Germline V gene lookup returns CDR1 ENHRY and CDR2 SYGVKD. The V gene lost 10 bases and the J gene lost 1 base, with 10 bases spanning the gap. There are 12 residues in the CDR3. CDR3 amino acids: CATAPPNTEAFF. The DNA for the CDR3 is TGTGCCACCGCCCCCCCGAACACTGAAGCTTTCTTT.

The sample holds one count of this clone. The chain uses TRBV6-1 and TRBJ1-1; D gene uncertain. Germline CDR1 and CDR2: MNHNS and SASEGT. The germline V and J ends were trimmed by 4 bases and 0 bases, with 9 bases remaining between them. This CDR3 contains 14 residues. The CDR3 protein is CASSALAMNTEAFF. DNA of the CDR3: TGTGCCAGCAGTGCGCTGGCCATGAACACTGAAGCTTTCTTT.

CDR3 in amino acids: CASSQGRSYGYTF. Written as DNA, the CDR3 is TGTGCCAGCAGTCAGGGACGGTCGTATGGCTACACCTTC. V gene TRBV6-5 combines with J gene TRBJ1-2, with D possibly matching TRBD1 (5 bases). V was cut by 5 bases and J by 5 bases, with 12 bases left in between. Germline lookup yields CDR1 MNHEY and CDR2 SVGAGI. The CDR3 runs 13 residues.

The V and J genes are TRBV27 and TRBJ1-6, with TRBD1 matching 8 bases. This CDR3 has 17 residues. Trimming took 3 bases from V and 4 from J; bases not matched to a gene: 8. CDR1 and CDR2 (germline): MNHEY, SMNVEV (reference sequence). DNA of the CDR3: TGTGCCAGCAGTTTGACAGGGGCTAGGACTTATAATTCACCCCTCCACTTT. Translation gives CASSLTGARTYNSPLHF.

The chain carries TRBV5-1 and TRBJ2-3, with D perhaps matching TRBD1 or TRBD2 (5 bases each). The V end was cut by 7 bases, the J end by 0 bases, with 18 bases between. CDR1 and CDR2 from the germline V gene are SGHRS and YFSETQ. The CDR3 loop spans 16 amino acids. CDR3 sequence: CASSRDLQTSTDTQYF. CDR3 DNA sequence: TGCGCCAGCTCTCGGGACCTACAAACTAGCACAGATACGCAGTATTTT.

As for this clone: A read error may explain this, as a much larger clone is one base away. Additional DNA sequences in this sample encode the identical CDR3. This chain connects TRBV30 to TRBJ1-1; TRBD1 is a possible D gene (5 bases). CDR3 length equals 13 residues. V was shortened by 0 bases and J by 4 bases, with 9 bases between the two germline ends. Germline assignment: CDR1 GTSNPN and CDR2 SVGIG (reference sequence). CDR3 coding DNA: TGTGCCTGGAGTGTACTAGGGACCACTGAAGCTTTCTTT. Amino acid sequence: CAWSVLGTTEAFF.

This sequence joins TRBV18 and TRBJ2-3; a possible D gene is TRBD2 (6 bases). This CDR3 has 13 amino acids. Trimming took off 4 bases at V and 1 base at J, with 6 bases between the two ends. CDR1 and CDR2 from the germline V gene are KGHSH and LQKENI. DNA of the CDR3: TGTGCCAGCTCACGGAGGGGCACAGATACGCAGTATTTT. Residues: CASSRRGTDTQYF. The full variable domain, with the rest looked up from reference TRBV18 and TRBJ2-3, is NAGVMQNPRHLVRRRGQEARLRCSPMKGHSHVYWYRQLPEEGLKFMVYLQKENIIDESGMPKERFSAEFPKEGPSILRIQQVVRGDSAAYFCASSRRGTDTQYFGPGTRLTVL.

At least ten counts were recorded for this clone. V gene TRBV9 combines with J gene TRBJ2-7; D gene unclear. Germline V gene data show CDR1 as SGDLS and CDR2 as YYNGEE. The V end was cut by 4 bases, the J end by 0 bases, with 14 bases between. This CDR3 region has 15 residues. In DNA, the CDR3 is TGTGCCAGCAGCCCGAGGACGGCTAGCTCCTACGAGCAGTACTTC. Its protein is CASSPRTASSYEQYF.

The J gene is TRBJ1-2, the V gene TRBV2; D is uncertain. Germline CDR1 reads SNHLY; CDR2 reads FYNNEI. The V end lost 4 bases, the J end lost 6 bases, and 21 bases lay between the germline ends. This CDR3 comprises 16 residues. This CDR3 is CASSASPEPRANGYTF. CDR3 DNA: TGTGCCAGCAGTGCATCCCCCGAGCCCCGGGCAAATGGCTACACCTTC.

The genes are TRBV7-2 and TRBJ2-1; D is uncertain. The germline V gene has CDR1 SGHTA and CDR2 FQGNSA. V dropped 5 bases and J dropped 10 bases, with 15 bases sitting between them. The CDR3 length is 13 residues. CDR3 in amino acids: CASSRSRDVEQFF. For the CDR3, the DNA is TGTGCCAGCAGCCGGAGCCGAGACGTAGAGCAGTTCTTC. Full variable domain (remainder filled in from reference TRBV7-2 and TRBJ2-1): GAGVSQSPSNKVTEKGKDVELRCDPISGHTALYWYRQSLGQGLEFLIYFQGNSAPDKSGLPSDRFSAERTGGSVSTLTIQRTQQEDSAVYLCASSRSRDVEQFFGPGTRLTVL.

The chain carries TRBV7-9 and TRBJ2-1, with a possible D match to TRBD2 (6 bases). Trimming stripped 2 bases from V and 3 bases from J, with 14 bases between. Germline assignment: CDR1 SEHNR and CDR2 FQNEAQ (reference sequence). CDR3 length: 16 amino acids. CDR3 coding DNA: TGTGCCAGCAGCTTAACGGAGCGGGCCCTCTACAATGAGCAGTTCTTC. Amino acid sequence: CASSLTERALYNEQFF.

The chain couples TRBV9 to TRBJ1-2, with D perhaps matching TRBD1 (5 bases). CDR1 and CDR2 (germline): SGDLS, YYNGEE. The CDR3 runs to 14 residues. The V end was cut by 2 bases, the J end by 4 bases, with 12 bases between. CDR3 loop: CASSVDKSFYGYTF. CDR3 bases: TGTGCCAGCAGCGTGGACAAGTCATTCTATGGCTACACCTTC.

This clone has a single count. DNA of the CDR3: TGTGCCAGCAGTTCGACAGGGGGGATCACAGATACGCAGTATTTT. Amino acids: CASSSTGGITDTQYF. The V call is TRBV28, the J call TRBJ2-3; TRBD1 agrees at 9 bases. Unmatched junction bases numbered 4, after V lost 4 bases and J lost 2 bases. The CDR3 is made up of 15 amino acids. Looked up from germline, CDR1 is MDHEN and CDR2 is SYDVKM. The full variable domain, rest sourced from reference TRBV28 and TRBJ2-3, is DVKVTQSSRYLVKRTGEKVFLECVQDMDHENMFWYRQDPGLGLRLIYFSYDVKMKEKGDIPEGYSVSREKKERFSLILESASTNQTSMYLCASSSTGGITDTQYFGPGTRLTVL.

This sequence joins TRBV11-1 and TRBJ2-5, with D perhaps TRBD2 (6 bases). The CDR3 is made up of 15 amino acids. Between the trimmed V and J ends, which lost 8 bases and 4 bases, there was a span of 20 bases. Looked up from germline, CDR1 is SGHAT and CDR2 is FQDESV (reference sequence). The CDR3 protein is CASQTQGAGGETQYF. DNA of the CDR3: TGTGCCAGCCAAACCCAGGGAGCCGGGGGAGAGACCCAGTACTTC.

The CDR3 region is CASSDWDNSPLHF. DNA of the CDR3: TGTGCCAGCAGCGACTGGGATAATTCACCCCTCCACTTT. The chain has TRBV27 and TRBJ1-6; D gene uncertain. The V end lost 6 bases, the J end lost 5 bases, and 8 bases lay between the germline ends. The CDR3 extends over 13 amino acids. The V gene's germline CDR1 is MNHEY and CDR2 SMNVEV (reference sequence).

Only one count was recorded for this clone. The rearrangement uses TRBV6-5 and TRBJ2-3, with unresolved D. Deletions cut 1 base from V and 4 bases from J, with 6 bases between. The germline V gene has CDR1 MNHEY and CDR2 SVGAGI. This CDR3 has 13 residues. In DNA form, the CDR3 reads TGTGCCAGCAGTTACTATGGGTCAGATACGCAGTATTTT. It specifies CASSYYGSDTQYF.

Only one count was recorded for this clone. The V gene is TRBV2, the J gene TRBJ2-2; D could derive from TRBD1 or TRBD2 (7 bases each). The ends were cut back, 5 bases at V and 3 bases at J, with 37 bases in the middle. Germline values: CDR1 SNHLY, CDR2 FYNNEI. The length of the CDR3 is 23 residues. CDR3 DNA sequence: TGTGCCAGCAGTCGATATAAAGGACAGGCCCGGATTTCGACTAGCCCATACACCGGGGAGCTGTTTTTT. This sequence encodes CASSRYKGQARISTSPYTGELFF.

This sequence joins TRBV28 and TRBJ2-3; TRBD1 is a possible D gene (5 bases). Trimming left V 5 bases short and J 6 bases short, with 9 bases between. Germline CDR1 MDHEN, CDR2 SYDVKM. This CDR3 is built from 12 residues. CDR3 loop: CASSPPGDTQYF. The DNA of the CDR3 is TGTGCCAGCAGTCCGCCAGGGGATACGCAGTATTTT.

This clone came up once. The V and J genes are TRBV7-2 and TRBJ2-3; D is unresolved. Trimming cost V 3 bases and J 3 bases, with 10 bases left between them. Germline V gene data show CDR1 as SGHTA and CDR2 as FQGNSA. This CDR3 is 14 amino acids long. CDR3 in amino acids: CASSLLYKTDTQYF. The CDR3 region has the DNA TGTGCCAGCAGCTTGTTGTATAAAACAGATACGCAGTATTTT.

V is TRBV7-9 and J is TRBJ1-2; 8 bases align to TRBD1. This CDR3 region has 13 residues. After removal of 5 bases from V and 8 bases from J, the junction contained 7 bases not matched to a gene. Germline V lookup: CDR1 SEHNR, CDR2 FQNEAQ (reference sequence). This chain's CDR3 is CASSQGQGNGYTF. CDR3 sequence (DNA): TGTGCCAGCAGCCAAGGACAGGGAAACGGCTACACCTTC.

The chain joins TRBV28 to TRBJ2-2, with 9 nucleotides matching TRBD1. The CDR3 extends over 16 amino acids. CDR1 MDHEN and CDR2 SYDVKM come from the germline V gene. V shed 6 bases, J shed 5 bases, and the junction held 10 bases outside the gene matches. The CDR3 DNA follows: TGTGCCAGCAGCGTCCCGGGACAGGGTGTAACCGGGGAGCTGTTTTTT. Encoded protein: CASSVPGQGVTGELFF.

The rearrangement joins TRBV7-9 to TRBJ1-4; D uncertain. This CDR3 spans 15 amino acids. The germline V and J ends were trimmed by 5 bases and 4 bases, with 14 bases remaining between them. CDR1 is SEHNR, CDR2 FQNEAQ, per germline (reference sequence). CDR3 amino acids: CASSPVGGHNEKLFF. CDR3 sequence (DNA): TGTGCCAGCAGCCCCGTGGGTGGTCATAATGAAAAACTGTTTTTT.

As to this clone: Within the sample, other DNA sequences also encode this same CDR3. The V call is TRBV28, the J call TRBJ1-2; weak D call: TRBD1 (5 bases). The V gene's germline CDR1 is MDHEN and CDR2 SYDVKM. V was shortened by 3 bases and J by 4 bases, with 9 bases between the two germline ends. This CDR3 contains 13 residues. CDR3 protein: CASSLGTAYGYTF. Written as DNA, the CDR3 is TGTGCCAGCAGTTTGGGGACGGCCTATGGCTACACCTTC.

V is TRBV6-5 and J is TRBJ2-7, with D possibly matching TRBD1 (7 bases). Germline V gene data show CDR1 as MNHEY and CDR2 as SVGAGI. The V end lost 6 bases, the J end lost 0 bases, and 12 bases lay between the germline ends. The CDR3 spans 14 residues. The CDR3 sequence: CASSRGDSSYEQYF. CDR3 bases: TGTGCCAGCAGCAGGGGGGATAGCTCCTACGAGCAGTACTTC.

The chain joins TRBV7-9 to TRBJ1-6; 7 bases match TRBD1. Germline loops: CDR1 SEHNR, CDR2 FQNEAQ (reference sequence). V lost 5 bases, J lost 9 bases, and 10 bases stayed unmatched. This CDR3 is 15 amino acids long. DNA of the CDR3: TGTGCCAGCAGCAAGGACAGGCCGGAGCTTTCACCCCTCCACTTT. Its protein product is CASSKDRPELSPLHF.

The gene calls are TRBV5-6 and TRBJ2-7, with 8 bases identical to TRBD2. The CDR3 sequence is 14 residues long. The germline V gene has CDR1 SGHDT and CDR2 YYEEEE. J gave up 0 bases and V 4 bases, and 3 bases lay outside the gene matches. CDR3 protein: CASSASGRSYEQYF. The DNA for the CDR3 is TGTGCCAGCAGCGCTAGCGGGCGCTCCTACGAGCAGTACTTC.

The chain links TRBV28 to TRBJ2-7; 12 nucleotides align to TRBD1. Germline CDR1 and CDR2: MDHEN and SYDVKM. V was pared by 3 bases and J by 3 bases, with 9 bases of the junction left unmatched. There are 17 residues in the CDR3. CDR3 in DNA: TGTGCCAGCAGTTTGGCCCGCCGGGACAGGGGGCTCTACGAGCAGTACTTC. Its translation: CASSLARRDRGLYEQYF.